The 11 T cell receptor beta chains in this list originate from one sample, sequenced in a study of cytomegalovirus exposure and HLA in healthy donors. The PCR had 60 Vbeta and 13 Jbeta primers. This table comes from immunoSEQ multiplex PCR, and its TCRdb copy is limited to in-frame clones, with some not included. The sample records about 170,000 clones, almost 80% being singletons. Material for sequencing was PBMCs. The receptors come from a woman aged 45 to 65 in good health and CMV-seropositive.

This chain connects TRBV9 to TRBJ2-2; 9 bases line up with TRBD1. V dropped 3 bases and J dropped 3; count of bases not matched to a gene: 3. The CDR3 covers 15 residues. Germline loops: CDR1 SGDLS, CDR2 YYNGEE. The CDR3 is CASSGDRVYTGELFF. As DNA, the CDR3 is TGTGCCAGCAGCGGGGACAGGGTCTACACCGGGGAGCTGTTTTTT.

This chain uses TRBV5-8 with TRBJ1-2; D is unclear. The germline V gene has CDR1 SGHTS and CDR2 YDEGEE. The CDR3 consists of 13 residues. Trimming left V 4 bases short and J 3 bases short, with 10 bases between. As DNA, the CDR3 is TGTGCCAGCAGCCTGCGGGGATACTATGGCTACACCTTC. Its protein product is CASSLRGYYGYTF.

The CDR3 bases are TGTGCCAGCAGCACCCCGGGGGGACTCTACGAGCAGTACTTC. It encodes CASSTPGGLYEQYF. The J gene is TRBJ2-7, the V gene TRBV6-5; 7 nucleotides align to TRBD2. V lost 6 bases to trimming and J lost 3 bases; unmatched junction nucleotides: 8. The CDR3 sequence is 14 residues long. Germline V gives CDR1 MNHEY, CDR2 SVGAGI.

J is TRBJ2-3 and V is TRBV29-1; D gene ambiguous. The V gene's germline CDR1 is SQVTM and CDR2 ANQGSEA. Trimming removed 1 base at V and 2 bases at J, with 10 bases between. CDR3 length: 14 residues. CDR3 nucleotide sequence: TGCAGCGTTGAAGGCCCCGGTCACACAGATACGCAGTATTTT. It encodes CSVEGPGHTDTQYF.

CDR3 DNA sequence: TGTGCCAGCATCCCTCTAGCGGGGGGGGTGCGAGAGACCCAGTACTTC. This sequence encodes CASIPLAGGVRETQYF. The V and J genes are TRBV7-9 and TRBJ2-5, with 12 bases that match TRBD2. CDR1 and CDR2 (germline): SEHNR, FQNEAQ (reference sequence). The CDR3 is 16 amino acids. J was trimmed by 4 bases and V by 7 bases; bases with no gene match: 10.

The J gene is TRBJ2-1, the V gene TRBV19; possibly TRBD2 for D (5 bases). CDR3 length: 15 amino acids. Trimming stripped 10 bases from V and 0 bases from J, with 16 bases between. The germline V gene has CDR1 LNHDA and CDR2 SQIVND (reference sequence). CDR3 bases: TGTGCCACTCTCCCTCAGAGGGCCTCCTACAATGAGCAGTTCTTC. It translates to CATLPQRASYNEQFF.

Details on this clone: Relative to the germline gene, one junction end is altered; a read error may explain this. The rearrangement uses TRBV7-7 and TRBJ2-7, with a possible D match to TRBD1 (6 bases). The CDR3 is 13 amino acids. Per the germline V gene, CDR1 is SSHAT and CDR2 is FNYEAQ (reference sequence). The DNA for the CDR3 is TGTGCTAGCAGCTTCTCGGGACAAGGCGAGCAGTACTTC. It is translated as CASSFSGQGEQYF.

Worth noting for this clone: This sample also contains other DNA sequences that code for the same CDR3. V usage is TRBV28 and J usage is TRBJ2-7; D remains ambiguous. Trimming removed 6 bases from V and 5 bases from J, with 8 bases in between. The CDR3 has 11 residues. Looked up from germline, CDR1 is MDHEN and CDR2 is SYDVKM. Here the CDR3 DNA reads TGTGCCAGCAGCTCCGTTCACGAGCAGTACTTC. Translation gives CASSSVHEQYF.

V and J are TRBV7-8 and TRBJ2-4; no definite D call. This CDR3 has 18 amino acids. Germline loops: CDR1 SGHVS, CDR2 FQNEAQ. Trimming shortened V by 3 bases and J by 0 bases, and 18 bases separated the two germline ends. The CDR3 sequence is CASSLALGLQVAKNIQYF. The CDR3 DNA sequence: TGTGCCAGCAGCTTGGCCCTTGGGCTCCAGGTAGCCAAAAACATTCAGTACTTC.

The chain combines TRBV7-6 with TRBJ2-7, with no clear D. In germline, CDR1 is SGHVS, CDR2 FNYEAQ. The ends were cut back, 1 base at V and 6 bases at J, with 10 bases in the middle. The CDR3 extends over 13 amino acids. CDR3: CASSLGVGLEQYF. The CDR3 region has the DNA TGTGCCAGCAGCTTAGGAGTCGGTCTCGAGCAGTACTTC.

The V gene is TRBV7-2, the J gene TRBJ1-6; D possibly corresponds to TRBD1 (5 bases). Germline V gene sequence: CDR1 SGHTA, CDR2 FQGNSA. The CDR3 contains 12 residues. V dropped 0 bases and J dropped 14 bases, with 8 bases sitting between them. In DNA form, the CDR3 reads TGTGCCAGCAGCTTAGCCGCGGGGGCCCTCCACTTT. Residues: CASSLAAGALHF.